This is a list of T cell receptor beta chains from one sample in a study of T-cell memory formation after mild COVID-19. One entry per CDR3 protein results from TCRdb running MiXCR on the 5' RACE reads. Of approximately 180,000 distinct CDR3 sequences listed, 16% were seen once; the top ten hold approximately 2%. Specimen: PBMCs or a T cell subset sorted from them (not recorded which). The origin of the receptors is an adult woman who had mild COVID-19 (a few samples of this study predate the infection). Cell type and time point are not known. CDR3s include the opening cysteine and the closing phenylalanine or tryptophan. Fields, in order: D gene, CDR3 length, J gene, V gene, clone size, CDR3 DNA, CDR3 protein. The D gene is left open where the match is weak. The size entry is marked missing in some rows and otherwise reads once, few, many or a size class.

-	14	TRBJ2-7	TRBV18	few	TGTGCCAGCTCACCACCTCAAGGGGTTGGCGAGCAGTACTTC	CASSPPQGVGEQYF
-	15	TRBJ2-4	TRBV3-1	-	TGTGCCAGCAGCCAAGGGGGATTAGCCAAAAACATTCAGTACTTC	CASSQGGLAKNIQYF
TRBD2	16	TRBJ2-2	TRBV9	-	TGTGCCAGCAGCGTAGACTTGGGGGGAGGGACCGGGGAGCTGTTTTTT	CASSVDLGGGTGELFF
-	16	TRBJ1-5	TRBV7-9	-	TGTGCCAGCAGCTTAGGGTCCAGCCTAAGCAATCAGCCCCAGCATTTT	CASSLGSSLSNQPQHF
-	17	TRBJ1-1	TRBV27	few	TGTGCCAGCAGTTTGAGCCCTCTTGGCAGGGGCTACACTGAAGCTTTCTTT	CASSLSPLGRGYTEAFF
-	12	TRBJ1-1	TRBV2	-	TGTGCCAGCAGCCCCGCCCCCCTGGGGGCTTTCTTT	CASSPAPLGAFF
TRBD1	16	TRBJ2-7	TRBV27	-	TGTGCCAGCAGCTCAAACAGACAGGGCGGCTCCTACGAGCAGTACTTC	CASSSNRQGGSYEQYF
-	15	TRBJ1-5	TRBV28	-	TGTGCCAGCAGTTTAACGGGGGCGCGGAATCAGCCCCAGCATTTT	CASSLTGARNQPQHF
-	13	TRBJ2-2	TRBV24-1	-	TGTGCCACCCGACAGGCCGGGACCGGGGAGCTGTTTTTT	CATRQAGTGELFF
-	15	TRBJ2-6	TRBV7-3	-	TGTGCCAGCAGCCAACAGGGCAATGGGGCCAACGTCCTGACTTTC	CASSQQGNGANVLTF